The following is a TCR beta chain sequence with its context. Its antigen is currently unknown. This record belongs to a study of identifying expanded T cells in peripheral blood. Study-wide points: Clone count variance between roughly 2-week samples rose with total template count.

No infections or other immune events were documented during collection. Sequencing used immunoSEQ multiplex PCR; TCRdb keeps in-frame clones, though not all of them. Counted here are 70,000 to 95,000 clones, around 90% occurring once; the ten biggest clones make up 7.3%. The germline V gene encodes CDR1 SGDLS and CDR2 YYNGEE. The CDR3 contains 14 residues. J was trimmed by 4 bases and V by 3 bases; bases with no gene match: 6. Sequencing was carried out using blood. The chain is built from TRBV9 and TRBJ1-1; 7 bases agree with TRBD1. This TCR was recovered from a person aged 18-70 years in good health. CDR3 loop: CASSGVNRGTEAFF. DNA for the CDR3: TGTGCCAGCAGCGGGGTAAACAGGGGCACTGAAGCTTTCTTT.